The 24 T cell receptor beta chains listed next were all sequenced from one sample in a study of blood T cells in healthy people across ages. Through a sample-barcoded 5' primer and a J-beta primer mix, a second PCR was run for about 6 to 11 cycles. Using its own MiXCR run on the 5' RACE reads, TCRdb lists one record per CDR3 protein. The table shows over 1,200,000 distinct CDR3 sequences, with around 55% occurring only once. Input material: blood. The receptors here all came from a man between 18 and 35 years old in good health.

The chain recombines TRBV6-1 with TRBJ1-3, with a weak D call TRBD1 (6 bases). Trimming left V 8 bases short and J 4 bases short, with 15 bases between. Germline-derived CDR1 and CDR2 are MNHNS and SASEGT. The CDR3 totals 14 residues. The CDR3 sequence is CASGTRDIGNTIYF. The CDR3 DNA follows: TGTGCCAGCGGGACCCGGGACATAGGAAACACCATATATTTT.

This chain joins TRBV20-1 and TRBJ1-1; D is unclear. Germline CDR1 and CDR2: DFQATT and SNEGSKA (reference sequence). CDR3 length: 14 amino acids. Trimming pared 2 bases from V and 2 bases from J, leaving 12 bases between. The CDR3 region is CSARPGIYNTEAFF. The CDR3 coding sequence is TGCAGTGCTAGACCCGGGATCTATAACACTGAAGCTTTCTTT.

The rearrangement links TRBV25-1 to TRBJ2-7, with 7 bases matching TRBD1. The CDR3 length is 13 residues. Per the germline V gene, CDR1 is MGHDK and CDR2 is SYGVNS. With V trimmed by 8 bases and J by 3 bases, 7 bases remained unmatched. The CDR3 DNA follows: TGTGCCAGCGAAGGCGCAGGGGGCTACGAGCAGTACTTC. Translating gives CASEGAGGYEQYF.

The chain carries TRBV12-3 or TRBV12-4 and TRBJ1-2; no definite D call. Trimming left V 3 bases short and J 0 bases short, with 8 bases between. The CDR3 is 14 amino acids. The CDR3 protein is CASSFAFSNYGYTF. The CDR3 nucleotides are TGTGCCAGCAGTTTCGCCTTCTCTAACTATGGCTACACCTTC.

This rearrangement joins TRBV4-1 to TRBJ2-3; possibly TRBD1 or TRBD2 for D (7 bases each). Trimming took 3 bases from V and 3 from J, leaving 22 bases between them. Germline V CDR1 and CDR2: MGHRA, YSYEKL. There are 18 residues in the CDR3. As DNA, the CDR3 is TGCGCCAGCAGCCATCCATTCCCGACAGGGAGGGTGACAGATACGCAGTATTTT. This codes for CASSHPFPTGRVTDTQYF.

Note on this clonotype: A read error may produce the germline difference seen at one junction end. The V and J genes are TRBV29-1 and TRBJ1-2; 9 bases align to TRBD1. The germline gives CDR1 SQVTM, CDR2 ANQGSEA. This CDR3 comprises 13 residues. The CDR3 DNA is TGCAGCGTCGGAACAGGGGGCTTGGGTGGCTGCACCTTC. Its protein product is CSVGTGGLGGCTF. The full variable domain, its missing parts supplied by reference TRBV29-1 and TRBJ1-2, is SAVISQKPSRDICQRGTSLTIQCQVDSQVTMMFWYRQQPGQSLTLIATANQGSEATYESGFVIDKFPISRPNLTFSTLTVSNMSPEDSSIYLCSVGTGGLGGCTFGSGTRLTVV.

The chain combines TRBV6-1 with TRBJ2-3; the match to TRBD2 covers 8 bases. Germline-derived CDR1 and CDR2 are MNHNS and SASEGT. V gave up 3 bases and J gave up 4 bases; unmatched junction bases: 9. The CDR3 runs 16 residues. CDR3 in amino acids: CASSEGTGGPSDTQYF. The CDR3 nucleotides are TGTGCCAGCAGTGAGGGTACGGGAGGGCCATCAGATACGCAGTATTTT.

The chain joins TRBV4-1 to TRBJ2-5; TRBD2 matches 7 bases. CDR1 is MGHRA and CDR2 is YSYEKL in the germline V gene. This CDR3 spans 16 amino acids. With V trimmed by 2 bases and J by 5 bases, 11 bases remained unmatched. CDR3 in DNA: TGCGCCAGCAGCCAACAAAACGGGGAGGGGTGGGAGACCCAGTACTTC. Translation: CASSQQNGEGWETQYF.

V gene TRBV6-2 or TRBV6-3 combines with J gene TRBJ1-2; D is unclear. V gave up 0 bases and J gave up 5 bases, with 10 bases separating them. The CDR3 is 14 residues long. Germline values: CDR1 MNHEY, CDR2 SVGEGT. The CDR3 DNA reads as TGTGCCAGCAGTTACTCGGTCAGGACGTATGGCTACACCTTC. This sequence encodes CASSYSVRTYGYTF.

The chain recombines TRBV13 with TRBJ2-1; no definite D call. Trimming left V 0 bases short and J 3 bases short, with 18 bases between. The germline gives CDR1 PRHDT, CDR2 FYEKMQ (reference sequence). The CDR3 contains 18 residues. This CDR3 is CASSLGLVWAGLYNEQFF. The CDR3 nucleotides are TGTGCCAGCAGCTTAGGCCTAGTTTGGGCAGGTCTCTACAATGAGCAGTTCTTC.

The chain joins TRBV4-2 to TRBJ1-6; D might be TRBD1 (6 bases). Germline V CDR1 and CDR2: LGHNA, YNFKEQ. The CDR3 sequence is 16 residues long. Trimming left V 1 base short and J 0 bases short, with 7 bases between. The CDR3, as DNA: TGTGCCAGCAGCCAAGTGGACAGCTCCTATAATTCACCCCTCCACTTT. Translated: CASSQVDSSYNSPLHF.

The chain combines TRBV28 with TRBJ1-6; perhaps TRBD1 as D (6 bases). The CDR3 has 16 amino acids. Germline CDR1 reads MDHEN; CDR2 reads SYDVKM. V lost 1 base, J lost 7 bases, and 14 bases lay in between. CDR3 sequence (DNA): TGTGCCAGCAGTTTATACAGGGCAGGACCCAATTCACCCCTCCACTTT. This codes for CASSLYRAGPNSPLHF.

The chain combines TRBV29-1 with TRBJ2-2, with TRBD2 as a possible D gene (6 bases). This CDR3 spans 14 amino acids. The germline gives CDR1 SQVTM, CDR2 ANQGSEA. V was pared by 6 bases and J by 5 bases, with 16 bases between. The CDR3 sequence: CSVAGTGITGELFF. CDR3 nucleotide sequence: TGCAGCGTCGCCGGGACTGGGATTACCGGGGAGCTGTTTTTT.

The chain is built from TRBV2 and TRBJ2-1; no reliable D call. Trimming pared 8 bases from V and 5 bases from J, leaving 13 bases between. CDR1 and CDR2 (germline): SNHLY, FYNNEI. The CDR3 has 13 residues. The CDR3 bases are TGTGCCAGCTGGCGGTCCCCTGACAATGAGCAGTTCTTC. The encoded protein is CASWRSPDNEQFF.

The V call is TRBV28, the J call TRBJ2-1; TRBD1 matches 7 bases. The CDR3 has 16 residues. Germline trimming cut 6 bases from V and 6 bases from J; bases unmatched to any gene: 14. The V gene's germline CDR1 is MDHEN and CDR2 SYDVKM. CDR3: CASSRSQGLSFNEQFF. The CDR3 bases are TGTGCCAGCAGCCGATCACAGGGGTTGTCGTTCAATGAGCAGTTCTTC.

The chain uses TRBV4-1 and TRBJ2-4; the match to TRBD2 covers 9 bases. Germline trimming cut 1 base from V and 3 bases from J; bases unmatched to any gene: 10. CDR1 is MGHRA, CDR2 YSYEKL, per germline. This CDR3 has 18 amino acids. The CDR3 protein is CASSQAVGGRAGKNIQYF. CDR3 in DNA: TGCGCCAGCAGCCAAGCGGTGGGCGGGAGGGCCGGCAAAAACATTCAGTACTTC.

J is TRBJ1-1 and V is TRBV2; no reliable D call. CDR1 SNHLY and CDR2 FYNNEI come from the germline V gene. This CDR3 comprises 12 residues. The V and J ends lost 3 bases and 4 bases respectively, with 6 bases between them. The CDR3 region has the DNA TGTGCCAGCAGTGATGTGGCCACTGAAGCTTTCTTT. Amino acid sequence: CASSDVATEAFF.

Comment on this clonotype: A junction end diverges from the germline sequence, so it may reflect a read error. The chain has TRBV7-9 and TRBJ2-2; TRBD1 is a possible D gene (5 bases). Germline V lookup: CDR1 SEHNR, CDR2 FQNEAQ (reference sequence). The CDR3 spans 15 residues. In nucleotides, the CDR3 is TGTACCAGTCACCGACAGAGATCGAACACCGGGGAGCTGTTTTTT. Translation: CTSHRQRSNTGELFF. The variable domain in full, completed from reference TRBV7-9 and TRBJ2-2, reads DTGVSQNPRHKITKRGQNVTFRCDPISEHNRLYWYRQTLGQGPEFLTYFQNEAQLEKSRLLSDRFSAERPKGSFSTLEIQRTEQGDSAMYLCTSHRQRSNTGELFFGEGSRLTVL.

CDR3 nucleotides: TGTGCCAGCAGCCAAAGCCGCCCCCGATCGGATGAGCAGTTCTTC. Residues: CASSQSRPRSDEQFF. The chain carries TRBV14 and TRBJ2-1; D ambiguous. V was clipped by 2 bases and J by 8 bases, with 16 bases between them. This CDR3 spans 15 amino acids. Germline V CDR1 and CDR2: SGHDN, FVKESK.

The chain uses TRBV15 and TRBJ2-7; D gene unclear. The germline V gene encodes CDR1 LNHNV and CDR2 YYDKDF (reference sequence). V was shortened by 1 base and J by 2 bases, with 12 bases between the two germline ends. The CDR3 consists of 15 residues. CDR3 protein: CATSRASEGPYEQYF. The CDR3 region has the DNA TGTGCCACCAGCAGAGCTTCAGAAGGGCCCTACGAGCAGTACTTC.

The DNA for the CDR3 is TGTGCCAGCAGCTTAGGCGGCCTGGGACTAGCGGGAGGCCGGGCTTCCTACAATGAGCAGTACTTC. This codes for CASSLGGLGLAGGRASYNEQYF. The V gene is TRBV11-2, the J gene TRBJ2-1, with 15 bases identical to TRBD2. The DNA end favors TRBJ2-7, so the J call may be wrong. The CDR3 length is 22 residues. Germline lookup yields CDR1 SGHAT and CDR2 FQNNGV.

A few counts support this clonotype. The chain is built from TRBV4-3 and TRBJ2-7; unclear D gene. The germline gives CDR1 LGHNA, CDR2 YSLEER. The length of the CDR3 is 15 residues. The germline V and J ends were trimmed by 4 bases and 2 bases, with 15 bases remaining between them. The DNA of the CDR3 is TGCGCCAGCAGCCCCACCTACCAAGGGCCCTACGAGCAGTACTTC. Residues: CASSPTYQGPYEQYF.

This clonotype was detected a few times. The J gene is TRBJ2-4, the V gene TRBV7-2; the D is unclear. Trimming removed 2 bases at V and 8 bases at J, with 13 bases between. Germline assignment: CDR1 SGHTA and CDR2 FQGNSA. CDR3 length equals 14 residues. CDR3 region: CASSLTGNRDIQYF. The CDR3 DNA follows: TGTGCCAGCAGCTTAACCGGTAATAGGGACATTCAGTACTTC.

The chain has TRBV25-1 and TRBJ1-6, with D possibly being TRBD1 (6 bases). CDR1 and CDR2 from the germline V gene are MGHDK and SYGVNS. The ends were cut back, 8 bases at V and 15 bases at J, with 20 bases in the middle. This CDR3 spans 13 amino acids. Here the CDR3 DNA reads TGTGCCAGCTCCCCTACGGGGGGGCTTAGCCTCCACTTT. It codes for CASSPTGGLSLHF.